Listed below are T cell receptor beta chains from one sample, sequenced in a study of cytomegalovirus exposure and HLA in healthy donors. Repertoires were generated with immunoSEQ multiplex PCR, while TCRdb's copy carries only in-frame clones and drops some. The sample yields about 160,000 clones, roughly four fifths seen once. Sequenced sample: PBMCs. The receptor set was obtained from a man aged 45 to 65 in good health and CMV-seropositive. The CDR3 runs from the conserved cysteine through the conserved F or W. A D gene is named only where the DNA matches it firmly. Expanded clones get a size class; other rows say once, few or many, or leave the size out.

cdr3_aa,cdr3_nt,clone_size,j_call,v_call,d_call
CASSFLWDRGAGNTIYF,TGTGCCAGCAGTTTTCTGTGGGACAGGGGAGCTGGAAACACCATATATTTT,-,TRBJ1-3,TRBV28,TRBD1
CASSVVRLAGLKTDTQYF,TGTGCCAGCAGCGTAGTGAGACTAGCGGGTCTTAAAACAGATACGCAGTATTTT,-,TRBJ2-3,TRBV9,TRBD2
CAISDGGTGSGDEQFF,TGTGCCATCAGTGACGGGGGGACAGGGTCGGGTGATGAGCAGTTCTTC,-,TRBJ2-1,TRBV10-3,TRBD1
CASSISSLYTSVEQFF,TGTGCCAGTAGTATCTCCTCACTTTACACTAGCGTTGAGCAGTTCTTC,-,TRBJ2-1,TRBV19,TRBD2
CASSLRQNYGYTF,TGTGCCAGCAGTTTAAGACAGAACTATGGCTACACCTTC,-,TRBJ1-2,TRBV27,-
CSVAFGSYNEQFF,TGCAGCGTCGCCTTTGGCAGCTACAATGAGCAGTTCTTC,once,TRBJ2-1,TRBV29-1,-
CASSPGGSTDTQYF,TGTGCCAGCAGCCCGGGGGGGAGCACAGATACGCAGTATTTT,-,TRBJ2-3,TRBV7-3,TRBD2
CASSIGLSYYGYTF,TGTGCCAGTAGTATTGGGCTGAGTTACTATGGCTACACCTTC,-,TRBJ1-2,TRBV19,-
CASSERSRDFTYEQYF,TGCGCCAGCAGCGAAAGGAGTCGGGACTTTACTTACGAGCAGTACTTC,-,TRBJ2-7,TRBV5-1,-
CASSSGLAGGPGTDTQYF,TGTGCCAGCAGTTCTGGACTAGCGGGGGGCCCTGGCACAGATACGCAGTATTTT,-,TRBJ2-3,TRBV28,TRBD2
CASSFGRAPWPQHF,TGTGCCAGCAGCTTCGGGCGGGCCCCGTGGCCCCAGCATTTT,-,TRBJ1-5,TRBV7-2,-
CASSLDAGGWNGYTF,TGTGCCAGCAGCTTGGACGCAGGGGGCTGGAATGGCTACACCTTC,once,TRBJ1-2,TRBV5-4,TRBD1
CASSLAFGQGNTGELFF,TGCGCCAGCAGCTTGGCCTTTGGACAGGGAAACACCGGGGAGCTGTTTTTT,-,TRBJ2-2,TRBV5-1,TRBD1
CASSWDRGMETQYF,TGTGCTAGCAGCTGGGATAGGGGGATGGAGACCCAGTACTTC,-,TRBJ2-5,TRBV7-9,-
CASREPGTGNTEAFF,TGCGCCAGCAGAGAACCCGGGACAGGGAACACTGAAGCTTTCTTT,few,TRBJ1-1,TRBV5-1,TRBD1
CASSYPRGGAFEQFF,TGTGCCAGCAGTTATCCTCGCGGGGGGGCCTTTGAGCAGTTCTTC,-,TRBJ2-1,TRBV6-5,TRBD2
CASNNPGLGDYEQYF,TGTGCCAGCAACAACCCGGGACTAGGCGACTACGAGCAGTACTTC,-,TRBJ2-7,TRBV6-6,TRBD2
CASSLLAGAQETQYF,TGTGCTAGCAGCTTGCTAGCGGGAGCCCAAGAGACCCAGTACTTC,once,TRBJ2-5,TRBV7-7,TRBD2
CASSLMDSSYNSPLHF,TGTGCCAGCAGTCTAATGGACAGTTCCTATAATTCACCCCTCCACTTT,-,TRBJ1-6,TRBV27,-
CASSLLGAGGIRSPLHF,TGTGCCAGCAGTTTATTAGGCGCAGGGGGTATTCGGTCACCCCTCCACTTT,-,TRBJ1-6,TRBV28,TRBD1
CTSSQATGKQGLYQPQHF,TGCACCAGCAGCCAAGCAACCGGAAAACAGGGGTTGTATCAGCCCCAGCATTTT,-,TRBJ1-5,TRBV1,-
CASSPTHSGGANEQYF,TGTGCCAGCTCACCAACCCATAGCGGGGGGGCGAACGAGCAGTACTTC,few,TRBJ2-7,TRBV18,TRBD2
CASSQSWSPLHF,TGTGCCAGTAGCCAGTCTTGGTCACCCCTCCACTTT,-,TRBJ1-6,TRBV19,-